This record looks at one T cell receptor (beta chain) sequence and its context. As yet, its antigen is unknown. This sample was included in a study of circulating and synovial CD4+ cells in juvenile arthritis. Points from the study as a whole: Circulating pathogenic-like and bulk T cells looked alike by Vbeta family usage. T cell genome counts differed by at least an order of magnitude between CPL and CD4 samples.

CDR1 LNHDA and CDR2 SQIVND come from the germline V gene (reference sequence). The CDR3 is made up of 14 amino acids. V lost 8 bases and J lost 0; bases outside the gene matches: 3. Clones were read by immunoSEQ multiplex PCR, and TCRdb kept only the in-frame ones, dropping some. The table records 30,000 to 40,000 clones, over 90% of them present only once. The chain recombines TRBV19 with TRBJ2-3; 9 nucleotides match TRBD1. What was sequenced was CD4+ T cells from blood. The receptor comes from a human donor with juvenile idiopathic arthritis. The CDR3 DNA is TGTGCCAGTCGACAGGGGGGCAGCACAGATACGCAGTATTTT. It yields the protein CASRQGGSTDTQYF.